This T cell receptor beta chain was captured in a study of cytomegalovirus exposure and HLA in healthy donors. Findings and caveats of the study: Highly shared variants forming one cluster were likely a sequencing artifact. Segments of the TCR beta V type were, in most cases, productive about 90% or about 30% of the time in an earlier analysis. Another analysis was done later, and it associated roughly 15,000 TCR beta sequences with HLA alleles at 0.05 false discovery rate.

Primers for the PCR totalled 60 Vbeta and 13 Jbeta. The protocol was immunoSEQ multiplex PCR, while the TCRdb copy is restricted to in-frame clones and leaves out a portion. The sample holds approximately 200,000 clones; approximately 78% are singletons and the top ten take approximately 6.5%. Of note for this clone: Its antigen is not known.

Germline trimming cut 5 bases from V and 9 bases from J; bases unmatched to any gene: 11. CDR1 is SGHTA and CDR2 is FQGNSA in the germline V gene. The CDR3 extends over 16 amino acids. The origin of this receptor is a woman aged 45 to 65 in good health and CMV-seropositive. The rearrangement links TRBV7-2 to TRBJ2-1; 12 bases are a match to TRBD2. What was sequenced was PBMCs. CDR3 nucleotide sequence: TGTGCCAGCAGCCCCCGGACTAGCGGGACATGGGGTGAGCAGTTCTTC. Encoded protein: CASSPRTSGTWGEQFF.